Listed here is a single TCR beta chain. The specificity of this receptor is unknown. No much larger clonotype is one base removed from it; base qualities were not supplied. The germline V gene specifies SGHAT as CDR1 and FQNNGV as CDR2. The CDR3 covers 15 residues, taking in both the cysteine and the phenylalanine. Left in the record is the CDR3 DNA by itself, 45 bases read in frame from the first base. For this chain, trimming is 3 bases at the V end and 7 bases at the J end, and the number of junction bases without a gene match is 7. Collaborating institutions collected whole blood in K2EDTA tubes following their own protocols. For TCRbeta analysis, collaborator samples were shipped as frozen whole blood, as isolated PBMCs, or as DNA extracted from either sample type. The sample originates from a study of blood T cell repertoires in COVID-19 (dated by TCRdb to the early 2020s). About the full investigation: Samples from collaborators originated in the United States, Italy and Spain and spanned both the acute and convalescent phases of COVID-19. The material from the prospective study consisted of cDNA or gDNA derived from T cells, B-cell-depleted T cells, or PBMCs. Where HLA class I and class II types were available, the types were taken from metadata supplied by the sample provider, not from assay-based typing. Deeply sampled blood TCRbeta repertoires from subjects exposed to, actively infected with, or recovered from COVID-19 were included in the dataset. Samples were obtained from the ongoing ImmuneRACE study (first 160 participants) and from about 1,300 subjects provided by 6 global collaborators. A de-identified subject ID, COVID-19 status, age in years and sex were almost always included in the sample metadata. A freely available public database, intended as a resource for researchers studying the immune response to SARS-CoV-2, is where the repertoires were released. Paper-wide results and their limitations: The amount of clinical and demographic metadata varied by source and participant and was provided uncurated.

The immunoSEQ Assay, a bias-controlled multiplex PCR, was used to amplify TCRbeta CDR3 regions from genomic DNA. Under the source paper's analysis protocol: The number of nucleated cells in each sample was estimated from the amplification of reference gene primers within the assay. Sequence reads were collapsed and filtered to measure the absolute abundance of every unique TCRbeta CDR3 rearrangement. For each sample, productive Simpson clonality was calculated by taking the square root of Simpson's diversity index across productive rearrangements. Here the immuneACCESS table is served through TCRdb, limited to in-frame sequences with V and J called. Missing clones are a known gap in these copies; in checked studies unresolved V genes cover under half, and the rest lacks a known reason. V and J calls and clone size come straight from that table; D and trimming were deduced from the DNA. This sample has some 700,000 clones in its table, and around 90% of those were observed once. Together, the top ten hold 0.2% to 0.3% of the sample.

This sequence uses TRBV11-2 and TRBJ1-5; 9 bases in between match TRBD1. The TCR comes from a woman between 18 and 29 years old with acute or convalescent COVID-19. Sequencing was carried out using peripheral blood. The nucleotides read TGTGCCAGCAGCTTGGGGACAGGGCAAGGACAGCCCCAGCATTTT. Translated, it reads CASSLGTGQGQPQHF.